This T cell receptor beta chain was captured in a study of molecular identifiers for immune sequencing clone quantification. Study information: For replicates, RNA isolated from approximately 20,000 or 98,000 naive CD8 cells was divided into five portions, of which four were sequenced.

This clonotype has a count of ten or more. Both previously described methods and listed TCR primers were employed to make bulk TCR libraries. A single record per CDR3 protein comes from TCRdb applying MiXCR to the PCR reads. In the table there are approximately 550,000 distinct CDR3 sequences, roughly 24% of which are singletons. The CDR3 sequence is 12 residues long. Germline assignment: CDR1 MNHNY and CDR2 SVGAGI (reference sequence). Trimming shortened V by 2 bases and J by 3 bases, and 4 bases separated the two germline ends. The chain couples TRBV6-6 to TRBJ1-1; D gene uncertain. Sequencing used naive CD8+ T cells from blood, with Jurkat cell RNA spiked in. Subset reported: FACS-sorted CD8+CD4-CCR7+CD45RA+ naive T cells. The TCR was taken from a human donor in good health. Some libraries in this study had Jurkat cell RNA spiked in. The CDR3 DNA reads TGTGCCAGCAGTTACGGGGACACTGAAGCTTTCTTT. Amino acids: CASSYGDTEAFF.